The clone carrying this TCR beta chain was seen ten or more times. Its antigen remains unidentified. The data originate from a study of read filtering for tumor transcriptome and immune sequencing. Study-level information: R-ISS stage counts were roughly eight for I, roughly 15 for II, six or seven for III. General study findings and limits: This fraction held mixed bone marrow immune cells after CD138-negative sorting. About four fifths of IR-seq clonotypes had one read, totaling around 3.3% of reads; RNA-seq: approximately 75% and 45%.

Sampling of bone marrow took place during active disease in every patient. The CDR3 is made up of 16 amino acids. Trimming stripped 3 bases from V and 2 bases from J, with 14 bases between. This library used roughly 370 ng RNA and molecular barcoded adaptors spanning alpha/delta and beta/gamma chains. TCRdb reprocessed the reads via MiXCR and lists one record per CDR3 protein. Among approximately 90,000 distinct CDR3 sequences listed, roughly 21% were seen once. This sequence originates from a donor at least 40 years old with multiple myeloma. The chain recombines TRBV12-3 or TRBV12-4 with TRBJ2-1; the D gene is possibly TRBD2 (5 bases). The sample was a population of CD138-negative cells sorted from bone marrow. The CDR3 region has the DNA TGTGCCAGCAGTTTCTTTAGCGATCCGGCCTACAATGAGCAGTTCTTC. This gives the protein CASSFFSDPAYNEQFF.